This entry features one T cell receptor (beta chain) sequence. Its antigen is currently unknown. One end of the junction is discordant with germline, which a read error may explain. The sample is drawn from a study of regulatory T cells in long-lasting Graves disease. Study findings and constraints: Segments TRBV28, TRBJ1-2 and TRBJ2-5 showed preferential usage in persistent disease. A reduction in accuracy may have resulted from the small sample size.

The time point: persistent/refractory GD, antithyroid drugs over 5 years with positive TRAb. There was RNA extracted from PBMCs, and the TCR library was made from it. Doctors identified Graves' disease using the American Thyroid Association guidelines. From an endocrinology department in Xi'an, China, came the patients. This CDR3 spans 14 amino acids. Germline values: CDR1 MDHEN, CDR2 SYDVKM. Combining iRepertoire HTBI primers with Arm-PCR of CDR3 regions, the authors built TCR beta libraries. MiXCR, applied by TCRdb to the multiplex PCR reads, yields one record per CDR3 protein. The sample shows roughly 500,000 distinct CDR3 sequences, less than 25% of them seen only once.

The chain uses TRBV28 and TRBJ1-1; the D gene is possibly TRBD1 (5 bases). Sample: peripheral blood mononuclear cells (PBMCs), taken when the disease was refractory, from a patient treated with antithyroid drugs. This TCR derives from a female donor with Graves disease. This CDR3 is CASSQLGGETEAFF. The CDR3 DNA sequence: TGCGCCAGCAGCCAATTGGGGGGGGAAACTGAAGCTTTCTTT.